This TCR beta chain was recovered during a study of blood T cell repertoires in COVID-19. Overall study: T cells, B-cell-depleted T cells, or PBMCs supplied cDNA or gDNA.

Original data processing: Cell counts per sample came from amplifying reference gene primers. Using immunoSEQ multiplex PCR, the repertoire was profiled, and TCRdb retains in-frame clones only, with some absent. V, J and clone size are taken as reported in that table, and D and trimming were inferred from the DNA itself. The table records 25,000 to 30,000 clones, about 94% of them present only once. The CDR3 has 13 residues. V was pared by 6 bases and J by 4 bases, with 1 base of the junction left unmatched. The germline gives CDR1 KGHDR, CDR2 SFDVKD. The V gene is TRBV24-1, the J gene TRBJ2-1; 8 positions agree with TRBD1. Input material: peripheral blood. This sequence originates from a human donor with active COVID-19. The donor label of this sample is uncertain. DNA of the CDR3: TGTGCCACCAGTCGACAGGGGTACAATGAGCAGTTCTTC. Its translation: CATSRQGYNEQFF.